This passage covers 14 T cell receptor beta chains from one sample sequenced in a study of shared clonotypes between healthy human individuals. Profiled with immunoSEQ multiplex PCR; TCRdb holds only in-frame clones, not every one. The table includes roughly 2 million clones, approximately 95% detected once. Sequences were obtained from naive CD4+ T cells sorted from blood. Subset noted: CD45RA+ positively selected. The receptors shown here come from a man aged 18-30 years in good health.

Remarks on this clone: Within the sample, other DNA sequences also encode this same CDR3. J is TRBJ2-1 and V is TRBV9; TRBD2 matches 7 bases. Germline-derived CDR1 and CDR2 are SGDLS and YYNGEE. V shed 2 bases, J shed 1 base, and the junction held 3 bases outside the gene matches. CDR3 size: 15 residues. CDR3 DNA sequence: TGTGCCAGCAGCGTCGGACTAGAATCCTACAATGAGCAGTTCTTC. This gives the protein CASSVGLESYNEQFF.

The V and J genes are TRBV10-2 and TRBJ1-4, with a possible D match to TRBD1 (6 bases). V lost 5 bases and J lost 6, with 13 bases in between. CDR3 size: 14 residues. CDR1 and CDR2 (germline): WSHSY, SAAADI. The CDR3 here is CASSWTAEHEKLFF. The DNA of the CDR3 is TGCGCCAGCAGTTGGACAGCAGAACATGAAAAACTGTTTTTT.

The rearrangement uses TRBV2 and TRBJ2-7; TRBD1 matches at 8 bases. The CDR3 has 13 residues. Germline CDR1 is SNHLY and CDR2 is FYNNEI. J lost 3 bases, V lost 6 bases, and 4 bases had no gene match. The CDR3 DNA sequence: TGTGCCAGCAGACGGACAGGGCTCTACGAGCAGTACTTC. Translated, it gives CASRRTGLYEQYF.

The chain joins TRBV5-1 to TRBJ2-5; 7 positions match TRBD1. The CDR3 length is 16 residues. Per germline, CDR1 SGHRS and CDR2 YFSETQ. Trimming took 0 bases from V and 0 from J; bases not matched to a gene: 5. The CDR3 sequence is CASSLGLDRYQETQYF. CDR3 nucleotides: TGCGCCAGCAGCTTGGGTTTGGACAGGTACCAAGAGACCCAGTACTTC. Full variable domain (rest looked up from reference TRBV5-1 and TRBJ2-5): KAGVTQTPRYLIKTRGQQVTLSCSPISGHRSVSWYQQTPGQGLQFLFEYFSETQRNKGNFPGRFSGRQFSNSRSEMNVSTLELGDSALYLCASSLGLDRYQETQYFGPGTRLLVL.

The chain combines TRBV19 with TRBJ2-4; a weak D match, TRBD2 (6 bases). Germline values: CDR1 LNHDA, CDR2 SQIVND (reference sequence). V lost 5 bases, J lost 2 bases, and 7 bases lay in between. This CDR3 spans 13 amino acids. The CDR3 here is CASSRGSKNIQYF. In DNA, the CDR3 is TGTGCCAGTAGTCGGGGGTCCAAAAACATTCAGTACTTC. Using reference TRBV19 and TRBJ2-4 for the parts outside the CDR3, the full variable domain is DGGITQSPKYLFRKEGQNVTLSCEQNLNHDAMYWYRQDPGQGLRLIYYSQIVNDFQKGDIAEGYSVSREKKESFPLTVTSAQKNPTAFYLCASSRGSKNIQYFGAGTRLSVL.

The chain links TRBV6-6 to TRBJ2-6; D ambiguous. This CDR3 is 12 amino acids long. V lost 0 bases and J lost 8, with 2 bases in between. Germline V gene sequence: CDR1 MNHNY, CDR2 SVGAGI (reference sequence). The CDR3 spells CASSYSSNVLTF. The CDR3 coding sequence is TGTGCCAGCAGTTACTCGTCCAACGTCCTGACTTTC.

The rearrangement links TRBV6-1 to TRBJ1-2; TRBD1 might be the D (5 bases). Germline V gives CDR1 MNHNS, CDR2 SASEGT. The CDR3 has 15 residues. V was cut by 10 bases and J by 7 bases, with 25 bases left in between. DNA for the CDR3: TGTGCCACCCTCCAGGACACCGCGAAGAATGGTGGCTACACCTTC. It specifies CATLQDTAKNGGYTF.

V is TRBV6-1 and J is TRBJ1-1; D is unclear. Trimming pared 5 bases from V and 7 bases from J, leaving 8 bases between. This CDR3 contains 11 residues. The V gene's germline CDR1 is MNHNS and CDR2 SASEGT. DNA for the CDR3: TGTGCCAGCAGTCCTCGGTATGAAGCTTTCTTT. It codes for CASSPRYEAFF.

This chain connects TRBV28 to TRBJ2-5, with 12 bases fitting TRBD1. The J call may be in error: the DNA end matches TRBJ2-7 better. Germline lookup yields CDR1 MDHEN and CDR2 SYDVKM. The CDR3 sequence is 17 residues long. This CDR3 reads CASRSLTGQGALYEQYF. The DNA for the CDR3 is TGTGCCAGCAGATCCCTTACGGGACAGGGGGCCCTCTACGAGCAGTACTTC.

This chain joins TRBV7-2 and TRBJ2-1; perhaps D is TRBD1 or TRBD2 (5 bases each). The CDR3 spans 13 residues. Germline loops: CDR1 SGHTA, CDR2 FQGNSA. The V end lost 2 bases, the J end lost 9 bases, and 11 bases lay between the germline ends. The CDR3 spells CASSLIGTSEQFF. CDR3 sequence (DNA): TGTGCCAGCAGCTTAATCGGGACCAGTGAGCAGTTCTTC.

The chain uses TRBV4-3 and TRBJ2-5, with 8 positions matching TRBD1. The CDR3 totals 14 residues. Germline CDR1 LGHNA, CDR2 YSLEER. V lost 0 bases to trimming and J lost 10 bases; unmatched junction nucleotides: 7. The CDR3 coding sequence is TGCGCCAGCAGCCAAGATCCGGACAGGGCGGACCAGTACTTC. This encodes CASSQDPDRADQYF.

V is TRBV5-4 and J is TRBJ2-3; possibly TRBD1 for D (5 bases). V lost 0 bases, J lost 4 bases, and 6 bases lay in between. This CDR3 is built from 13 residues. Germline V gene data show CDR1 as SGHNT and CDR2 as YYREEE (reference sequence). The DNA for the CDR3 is TGTGCCAGCAGCTTGGAACAGGCAGATACGCAGTATTTT. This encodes CASSLEQADTQYF.

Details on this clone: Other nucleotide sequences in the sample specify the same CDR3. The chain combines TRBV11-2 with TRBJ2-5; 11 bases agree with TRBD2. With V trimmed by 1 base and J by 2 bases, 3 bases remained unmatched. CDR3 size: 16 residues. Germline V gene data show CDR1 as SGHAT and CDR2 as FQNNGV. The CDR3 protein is CASSLAPSGGQETQYF. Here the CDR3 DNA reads TGTGCCAGCAGCTTAGCCCCTAGCGGGGGGCAAGAGACCCAGTACTTC.

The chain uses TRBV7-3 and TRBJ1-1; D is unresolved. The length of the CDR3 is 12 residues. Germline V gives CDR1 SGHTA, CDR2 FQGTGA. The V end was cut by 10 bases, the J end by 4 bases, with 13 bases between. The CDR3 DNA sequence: TGTGCCACAGCTCGAGGTTCCACTGAAGCTTTCTTT. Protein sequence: CATARGSTEAFF. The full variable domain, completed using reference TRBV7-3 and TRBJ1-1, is GAGVSQTPSNKVTEKGKYVELRCDPISGHTALYWYRQSLGQGPEFLIYFQGTGAADDSGLPNDRFFAVRPEGSVSTLKIQRTERGDSAVYLCATARGSTEAFFGQGTRLTVV.